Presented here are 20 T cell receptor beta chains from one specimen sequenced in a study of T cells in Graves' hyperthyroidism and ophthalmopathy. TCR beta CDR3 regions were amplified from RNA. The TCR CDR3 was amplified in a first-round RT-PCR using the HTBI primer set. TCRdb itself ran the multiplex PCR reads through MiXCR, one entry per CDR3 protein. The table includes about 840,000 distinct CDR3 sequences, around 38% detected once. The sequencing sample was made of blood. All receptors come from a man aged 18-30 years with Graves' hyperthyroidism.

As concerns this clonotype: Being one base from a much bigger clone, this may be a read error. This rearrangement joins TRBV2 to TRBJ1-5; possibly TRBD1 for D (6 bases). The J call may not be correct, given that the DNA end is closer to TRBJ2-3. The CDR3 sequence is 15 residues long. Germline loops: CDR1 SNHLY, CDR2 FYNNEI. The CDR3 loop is CASSVSSLWGPPQYF. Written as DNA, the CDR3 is TGTGCCAGCAGTGTCTCCTCTTTATGGGGGCCGCCCCAGTATTTT.

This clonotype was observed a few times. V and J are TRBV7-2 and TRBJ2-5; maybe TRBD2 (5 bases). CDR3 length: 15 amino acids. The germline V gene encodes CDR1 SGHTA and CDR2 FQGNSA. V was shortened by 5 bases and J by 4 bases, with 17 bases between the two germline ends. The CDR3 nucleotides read TGTGCCAGCAGCCAAGATCGGGGTTCTTTAGAGACCCAGTACTTC. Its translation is CASSQDRGSLETQYF.

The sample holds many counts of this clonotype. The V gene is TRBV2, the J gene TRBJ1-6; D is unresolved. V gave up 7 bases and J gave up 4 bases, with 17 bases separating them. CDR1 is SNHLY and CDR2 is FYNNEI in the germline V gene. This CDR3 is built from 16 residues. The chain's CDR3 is CASKNSLALYNSPLHF. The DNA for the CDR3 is TGTGCCAGCAAGAACTCCCTAGCCTTGTATAATTCACCCCTCCACTTT.

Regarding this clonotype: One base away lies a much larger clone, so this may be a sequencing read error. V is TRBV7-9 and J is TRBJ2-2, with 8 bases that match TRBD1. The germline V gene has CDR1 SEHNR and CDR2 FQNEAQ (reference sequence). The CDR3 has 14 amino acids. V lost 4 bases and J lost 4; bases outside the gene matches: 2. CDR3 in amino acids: CASSSTGVTGELFF. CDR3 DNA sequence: TGTGCCAGCAGCTCGACAGGGGTCACCGGGGAGCTGTTTTTT.

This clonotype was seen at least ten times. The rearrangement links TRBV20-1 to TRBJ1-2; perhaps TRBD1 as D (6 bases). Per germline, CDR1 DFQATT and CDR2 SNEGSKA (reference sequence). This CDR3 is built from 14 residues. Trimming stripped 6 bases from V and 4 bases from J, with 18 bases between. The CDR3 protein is CSAKRGGAPYGYTF. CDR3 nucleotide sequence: TGCAGTGCCAAGCGGGGGGGCGCCCCCTATGGCTACACCTTC.

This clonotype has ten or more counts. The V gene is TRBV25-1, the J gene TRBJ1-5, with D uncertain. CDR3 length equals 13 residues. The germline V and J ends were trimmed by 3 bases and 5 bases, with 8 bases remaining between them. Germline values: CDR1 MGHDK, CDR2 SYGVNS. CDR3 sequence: CASSDSGHQPQHF. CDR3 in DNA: TGTGCCAGCAGTGACTCCGGTCATCAGCCCCAGCATTTT. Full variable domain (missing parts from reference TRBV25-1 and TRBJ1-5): EADIYQTPRYLVIGTGKKITLECSQTMGHDKMYWYQQDPGMELHLIHYSYGVNSTEKGDLSSESTVSRIRTEHFPLTLESARPSHTSQYLCASSDSGHQPQHFGDGTRLSIL.

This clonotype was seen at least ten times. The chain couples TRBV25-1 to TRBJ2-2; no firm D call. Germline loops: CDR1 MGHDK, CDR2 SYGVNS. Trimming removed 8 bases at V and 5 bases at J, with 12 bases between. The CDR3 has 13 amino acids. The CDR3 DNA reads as TGTGCCAGCTGGTCCCCGGATACCGGGGAGCTGTTTTTT. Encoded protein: CASWSPDTGELFF.

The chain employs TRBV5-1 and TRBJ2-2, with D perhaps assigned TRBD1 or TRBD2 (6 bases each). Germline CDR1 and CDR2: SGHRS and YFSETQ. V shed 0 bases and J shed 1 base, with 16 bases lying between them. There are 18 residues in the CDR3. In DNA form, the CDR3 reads TGCGCCAGCAGCTTGGAGGGGGGCCCAGGACGGAACACCGGGGAGCTGTTTTTT. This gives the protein CASSLEGGPGRNTGELFF.

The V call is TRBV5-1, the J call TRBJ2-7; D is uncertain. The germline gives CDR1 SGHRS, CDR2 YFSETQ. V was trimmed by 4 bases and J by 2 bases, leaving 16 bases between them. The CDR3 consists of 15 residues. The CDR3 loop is CASSQVDGRTYEQYF. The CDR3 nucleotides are TGCGCCAGCAGCCAAGTTGACGGTCGAACCTACGAGCAGTACTTC.

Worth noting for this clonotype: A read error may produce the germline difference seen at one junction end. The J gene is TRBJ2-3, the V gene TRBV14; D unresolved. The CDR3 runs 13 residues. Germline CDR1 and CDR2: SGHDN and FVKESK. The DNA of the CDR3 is TGTGCCAGCAGGCAAGGTCGGACAGATACGCAGTATTTT. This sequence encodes CASRQGRTDTQYF. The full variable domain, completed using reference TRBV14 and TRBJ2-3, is EAGVTQFPSHSVIEKGQTVTLRCDPISGHDNLYWYRRVMGKEIKFLLHFVKESKQDESGMPNNRFLAERTGGTYSTLKVQPAELEDSGVYFCASRQGRTDTQYFGPGTRLTVL.

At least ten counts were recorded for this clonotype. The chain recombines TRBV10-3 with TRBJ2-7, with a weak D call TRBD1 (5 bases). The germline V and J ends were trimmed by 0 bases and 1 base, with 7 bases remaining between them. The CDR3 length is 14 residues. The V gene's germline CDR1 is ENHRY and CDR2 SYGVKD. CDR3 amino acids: CAISESGDSYEQYF. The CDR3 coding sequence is TGTGCCATCAGTGAGTCAGGGGATTCCTACGAGCAGTACTTC.

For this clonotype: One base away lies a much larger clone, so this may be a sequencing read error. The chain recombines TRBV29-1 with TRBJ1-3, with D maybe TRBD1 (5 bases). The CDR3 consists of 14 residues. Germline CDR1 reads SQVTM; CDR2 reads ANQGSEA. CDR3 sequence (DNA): TGCAGCGTTCCCAGGGTGCCCTCTGGAAATACCATATATTTT. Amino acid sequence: CSVPRVPSGNTIYF.

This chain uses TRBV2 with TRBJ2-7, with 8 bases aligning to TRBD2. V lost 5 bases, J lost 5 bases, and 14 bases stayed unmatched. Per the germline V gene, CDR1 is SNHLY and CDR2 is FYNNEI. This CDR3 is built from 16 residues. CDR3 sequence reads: CASSSLDGRASNEQYF. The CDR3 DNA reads TGTGCCAGCAGTTCCCTAGACGGGAGGGCCAGCAACGAGCAGTACTTC.

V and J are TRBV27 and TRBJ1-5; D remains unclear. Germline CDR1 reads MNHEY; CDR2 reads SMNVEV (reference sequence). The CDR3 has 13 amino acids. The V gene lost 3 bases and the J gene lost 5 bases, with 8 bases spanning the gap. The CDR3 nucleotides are TGTGCCAGCAGTTTCGTGGTGGATCAGCCCCAGCATTTT. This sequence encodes CASSFVVDQPQHF.

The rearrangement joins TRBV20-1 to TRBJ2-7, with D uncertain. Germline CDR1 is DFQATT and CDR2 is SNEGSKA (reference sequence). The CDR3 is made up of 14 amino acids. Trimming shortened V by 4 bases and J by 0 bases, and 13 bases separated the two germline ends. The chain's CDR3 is CSAKGSRPSYEQYF. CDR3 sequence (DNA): TGCAGTGCTAAGGGCAGCCGCCCCTCCTACGAGCAGTACTTC.

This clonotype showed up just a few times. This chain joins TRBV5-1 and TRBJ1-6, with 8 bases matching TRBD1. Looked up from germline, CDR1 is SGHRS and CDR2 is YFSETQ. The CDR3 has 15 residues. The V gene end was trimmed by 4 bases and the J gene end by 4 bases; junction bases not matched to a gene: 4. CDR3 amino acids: CASSLTGGYNSPLHF. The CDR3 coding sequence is TGCGCCAGCAGCCTCACAGGGGGATATAATTCACCCCTCCACTTT.

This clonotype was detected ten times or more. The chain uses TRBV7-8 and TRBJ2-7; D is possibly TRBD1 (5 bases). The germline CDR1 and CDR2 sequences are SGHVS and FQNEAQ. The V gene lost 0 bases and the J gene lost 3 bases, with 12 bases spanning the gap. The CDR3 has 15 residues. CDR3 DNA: TGTGCCAGCAGCTTAGCGGAGTCCAGGGTCTACGAGCAGTACTTC. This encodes CASSLAESRVYEQYF.

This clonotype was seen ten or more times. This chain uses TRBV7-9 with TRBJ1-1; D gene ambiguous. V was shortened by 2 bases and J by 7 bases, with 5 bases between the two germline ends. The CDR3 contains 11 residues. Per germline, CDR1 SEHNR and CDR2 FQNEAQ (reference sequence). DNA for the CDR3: TGTGCCAGCAGCTTAAATCATGAAGCTTTCTTT. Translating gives CASSLNHEAFF. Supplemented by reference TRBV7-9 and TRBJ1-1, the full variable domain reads DTGVSQNPRHKITKRGQNVTFRCDPISEHNRLYWYRQTLGQGPEFLTYFQNEAQLEKSRLLSDRFSAERPKGSFSTLEIQRTEQGDSAMYLCASSLNHEAFFGQGTRLTVV.

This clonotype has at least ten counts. DNA of the CDR3: TGTGCCAGCAGCGATGGAGGGGAAGCTTTCTTT. This encodes CASSDGGEAFF. The rearrangement uses TRBV9 and TRBJ1-1; no clear D. The CDR3 contains 11 residues. The V gene's germline CDR1 is SGDLS and CDR2 YYNGEE. The V end lost 3 bases, the J end lost 8 bases, and 8 bases lay between the germline ends.

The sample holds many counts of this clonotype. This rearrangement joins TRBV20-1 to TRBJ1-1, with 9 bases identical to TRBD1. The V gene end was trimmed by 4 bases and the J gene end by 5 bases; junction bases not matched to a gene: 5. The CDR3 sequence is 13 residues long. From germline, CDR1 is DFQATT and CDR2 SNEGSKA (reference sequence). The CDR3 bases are TGCAGTGCTAACAGGGGGCGTGGAACTGAAGCTTTCTTT. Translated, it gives CSANRGRGTEAFF.